This TCR beta chain was recovered during a study of CD8 T cells in Susac syndrome. In the case of this clonotype: Its antigen is unknown.

CD8+ and CD4+ T cells circulating in blood were sequenced for TCR beta. In the multiple sclerosis control group, patients were treatment-naive and had stable or active relapsing-remitting disease. Findings and caveats of the study: As the study acknowledged, the number of individuals who were part of its TCR sequencing and HLA analysis was relatively small.

V shed 5 bases and J 9 bases; nucleotides not matched to a gene: 8. The CDR3 sequence is 13 residues long. Germline values: CDR1 SGHRS, CDR2 YFSETQ. A quantity of roughly 0.5 to 1 ug RNA underwent reverse transcription using random hexamers. Across 54 Vbeta and 13 Jbeta, immunoSEQ multiplex PCR amplified TCR beta CDR3. Using its own MiXCR run on the immunoSEQ multiplex PCR reads, TCRdb lists one record per CDR3 protein. The data hold fewer than 350,000 distinct CDR3 sequences, with 92% observed a single time. Sequencing was done on a sample of CD4+ T cells from PBMCs. The V gene is TRBV5-1, the J gene TRBJ2-1, with 7 bases that match TRBD2. The TCR comes from a human donor with multiple sclerosis. CDR3 in amino acids: CASRSEAGSEQFF. CDR3 coding DNA: TGCGCCAGCAGGTCGGAAGCGGGATCTGAGCAGTTCTTC.